These T cell receptor beta chains were read from a single sample in a study of T cells in Graves' hyperthyroidism and ophthalmopathy. TCRdb ran MiXCR on the multiplex PCR reads and lists one entry per CDR3 protein. The top ten hold 16% of the sample, which has over 700,000 distinct CDR3 sequences, 18% seen once. Sequencing used blood. The source is a woman aged 45-65 years with Graves' hyperthyroidism that later progressed to Graves' ophthalmopathy. Each CDR3 is given with its conserved first and last residue. D genes are given only for firm matches. Some rows mark clone size as missing; the rest say once, few, many or name a class of expanded clone.

v_gene	abundance	len	d_gene	j_gene	CDR3nt	CDR3aa
TRBV2	many	15	NA	TRBJ2-2	TGTGCCAGCAGTGAAGGGCGGCTGGCCACCGGGGAGCTGTTTTTT	CASSEGRLATGELFF
TRBV11-2	NA	16	NA	TRBJ1-4	TGTGCCAGCAGCTTAGAAGTGGTAGGGGGAAATGAAAAACTGTTTTTT	CASSLEVVGGNEKLFF
TRBV29-1	NA	16	NA	TRBJ2-3	TGCAGCGCCGCCGGGACGGCCGATGGGCGCACAGATACGCAGTATTTT	CSAAGTADGRTDTQYF
TRBV3-1	many	15	NA	TRBJ1-1	TGTGCCAGCAGCCCAAATTTCCAGGGATACACTGAAGCTTTCTTT	CASSPNFQGYTEAFF
TRBV7-9	many	15	TRBD1	TRBJ2-3	TGTGCCAGCAGCCCTTCAGGGGGCCGAGCAGATACGCAGTATTTT	CASSPSGGRADTQYF
TRBV20-1	few	14	NA	TRBJ1-3	TGCAGTGCTAGAGATGGCACAGGGGGAAACACCATATATTTT	CSARDGTGGNTIYF
TRBV12-3/TRBV12-4	many	15	TRBD2	TRBJ2-1	TGTGCCAGCAGTTTTATAGCGGGGGGAAACAATGAGCAGTTCTTC	CASSFIAGGNNEQFF
TRBV27	few	15	NA	TRBJ1-4	TGTGCCAGCCGTCACACCGGGACGGGAAATGAAAAACTGTTTTTT	CASRHTGTGNEKLFF
TRBV7-3	many	20	TRBD2	TRBJ2-1	TGTGCCAGCAGCCCAAATAGGATAGCGGGGGGCCGGAGCTCCTACAATGAGCAGTTCTTC	CASSPNRIAGGRSSYNEQFF
TRBV5-1	many	13	NA	TRBJ2-7	TGCGCCAGCAGCCCGTCCGCCGGCTACGAGCAGTACTTC	CASSPSAGYEQYF
TRBV20-1	many	16	NA	TRBJ2-7	TGCAGTGCTAGAGATGGGCTTTTAGGGACACCCTCGGGGCAGTACTTC	CSARDGLLGTPSGQYF
TRBV30	many	15	NA	TRBJ1-4	TGTGCCTGGAGTGTCGAACGGACCGGTAATGAAAAACTGTTTTTT	CAWSVERTGNEKLFF
TRBV6-1	NA	12	NA	TRBJ1-2	TGTGCCAGCACAGCGGCTTTTTATGGCTACACCTTC	CASTAAFYGYTF
TRBV2	many	14	NA	TRBJ1-1	TGTGCCAGCAAGTTTTGGACAGAGGACACTGAAGCTTTCTTT	CASKFWTEDTEAFF